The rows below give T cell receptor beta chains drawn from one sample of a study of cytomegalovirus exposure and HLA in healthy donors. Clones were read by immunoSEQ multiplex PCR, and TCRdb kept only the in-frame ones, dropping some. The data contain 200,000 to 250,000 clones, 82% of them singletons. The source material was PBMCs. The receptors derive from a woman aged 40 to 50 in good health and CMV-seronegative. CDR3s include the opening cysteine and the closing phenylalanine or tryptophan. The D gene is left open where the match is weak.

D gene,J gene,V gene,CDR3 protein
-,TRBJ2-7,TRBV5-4,CASSLGPSSYEQYF
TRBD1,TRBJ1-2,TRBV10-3,CAIRPGGEGGYTF
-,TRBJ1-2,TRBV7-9,CASSLSGGGFAF
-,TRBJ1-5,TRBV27,CASSLYRESNQPQHF
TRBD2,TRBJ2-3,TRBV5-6,CASSLGLAGGPEGSTQYF
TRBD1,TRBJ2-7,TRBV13,CASSQGTGGYEQYF
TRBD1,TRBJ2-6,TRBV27,CASSLRQGLLGANVLTF
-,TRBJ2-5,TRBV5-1,CASSLTGSETQYF
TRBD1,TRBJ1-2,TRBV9,CARRGNGTGGAEGYTF
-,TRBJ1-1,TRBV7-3,CASSKTGRGEAFF
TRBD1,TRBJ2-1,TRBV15,CATSRDRDNEQFF
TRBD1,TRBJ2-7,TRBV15,CATSRTGTGDYEQYF
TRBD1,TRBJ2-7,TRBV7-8,CASSLGTGPYEQYF
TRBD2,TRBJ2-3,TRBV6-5,CASSYSAGRTDTQYF
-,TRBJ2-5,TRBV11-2,CASGLGAGRPQETQYF
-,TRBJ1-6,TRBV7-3,CASSTTINSPLHF